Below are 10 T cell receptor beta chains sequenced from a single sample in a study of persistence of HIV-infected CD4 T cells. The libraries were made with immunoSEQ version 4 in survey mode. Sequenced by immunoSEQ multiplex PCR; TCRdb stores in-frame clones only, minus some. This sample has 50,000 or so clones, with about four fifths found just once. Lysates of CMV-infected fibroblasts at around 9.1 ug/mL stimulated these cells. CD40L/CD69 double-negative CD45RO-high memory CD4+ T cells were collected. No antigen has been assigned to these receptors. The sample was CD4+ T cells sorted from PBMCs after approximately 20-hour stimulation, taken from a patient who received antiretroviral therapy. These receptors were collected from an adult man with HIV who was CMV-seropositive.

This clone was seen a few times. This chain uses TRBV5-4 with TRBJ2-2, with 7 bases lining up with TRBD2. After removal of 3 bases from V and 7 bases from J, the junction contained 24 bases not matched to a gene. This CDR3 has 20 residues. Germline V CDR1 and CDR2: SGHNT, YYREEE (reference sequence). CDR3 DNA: TGTGCCAGCAGCTCTGACGCCCGGGGCAGGGACTACCTGCAAATCGGGGAGCTGTTTTTT. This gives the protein CASSSDARGRDYLQIGELFF.

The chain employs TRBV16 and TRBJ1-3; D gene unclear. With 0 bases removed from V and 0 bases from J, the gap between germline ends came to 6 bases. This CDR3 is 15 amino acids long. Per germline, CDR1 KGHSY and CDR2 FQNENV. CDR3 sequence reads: CASSQSPSSGNTIYF. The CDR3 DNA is TGTGCCAGCAGCCAATCCCCGAGCTCTGGAAACACCATATATTTT.

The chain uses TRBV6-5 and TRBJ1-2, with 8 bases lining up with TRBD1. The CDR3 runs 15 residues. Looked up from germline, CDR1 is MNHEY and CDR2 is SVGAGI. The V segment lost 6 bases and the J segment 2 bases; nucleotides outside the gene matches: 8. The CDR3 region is CASSGTGLGNYGYTF. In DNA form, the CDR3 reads TGTGCCAGCAGCGGGACAGGTCTGGGGAACTATGGCTACACCTTC.

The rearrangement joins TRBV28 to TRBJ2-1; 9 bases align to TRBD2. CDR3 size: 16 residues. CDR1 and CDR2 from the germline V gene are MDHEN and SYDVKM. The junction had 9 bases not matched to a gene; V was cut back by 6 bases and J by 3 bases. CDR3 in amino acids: CASSQVSGSFYNEQFF. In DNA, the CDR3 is TGTGCCAGCAGCCAAGTTAGCGGGAGTTTCTACAATGAGCAGTTCTTC.

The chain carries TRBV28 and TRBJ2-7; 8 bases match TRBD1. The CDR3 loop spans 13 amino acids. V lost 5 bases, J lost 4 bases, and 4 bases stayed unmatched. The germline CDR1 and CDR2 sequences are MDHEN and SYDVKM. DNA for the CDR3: TGTGCCAGCAGTCCCCGGGACAGGTACGAGCAGTACTTC. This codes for CASSPRDRYEQYF.

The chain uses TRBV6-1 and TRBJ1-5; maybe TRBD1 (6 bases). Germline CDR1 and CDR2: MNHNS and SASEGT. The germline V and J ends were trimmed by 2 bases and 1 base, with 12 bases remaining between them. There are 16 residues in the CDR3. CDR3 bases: TGTGCCAGCAGTGAACGTGGGCAGGGGAGCAATCAGCCCCAGCATTTT. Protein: CASSERGQGSNQPQHF.

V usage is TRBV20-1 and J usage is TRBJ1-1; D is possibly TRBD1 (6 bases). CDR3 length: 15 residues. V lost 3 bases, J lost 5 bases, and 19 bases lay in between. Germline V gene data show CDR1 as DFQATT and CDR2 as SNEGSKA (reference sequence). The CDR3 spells CSASLGGAGGTEAFF. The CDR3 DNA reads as TGCAGTGCTAGTCTAGGGGGGGCTGGTGGGACTGAAGCTTTCTTT.

The CDR3 here is CASSVAWAYNEQFF. The DNA for the CDR3 is TGTGCCAGCAGCGTAGCCTGGGCTTACAATGAGCAGTTCTTC. The chain joins TRBV9 to TRBJ2-1; D not certain. CDR1 SGDLS and CDR2 YYNGEE come from the germline V gene. The CDR3 runs 14 residues. The V and J ends lost 0 bases and 4 bases respectively, with 8 bases between them.

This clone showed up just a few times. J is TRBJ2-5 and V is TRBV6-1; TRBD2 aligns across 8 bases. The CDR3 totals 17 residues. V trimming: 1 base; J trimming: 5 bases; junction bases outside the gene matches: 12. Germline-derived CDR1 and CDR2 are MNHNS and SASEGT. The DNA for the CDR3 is TGTGCCAGCAGTGAAGATTTTGGGGCGGGAGGTCGGGAGACCCAGTACTTC. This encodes CASSEDFGAGGRETQYF.

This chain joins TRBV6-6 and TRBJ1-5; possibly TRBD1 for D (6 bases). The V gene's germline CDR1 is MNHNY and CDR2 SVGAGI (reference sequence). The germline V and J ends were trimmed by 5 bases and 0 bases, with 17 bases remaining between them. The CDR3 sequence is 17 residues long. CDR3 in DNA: TGTGCCAGCAGTCCCGCGGGACACCCTGGTAGCAATCAGCCCCAGCATTTT. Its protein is CASSPAGHPGSNQPQHF.